These T cell receptor beta chains were read from a single sample in a study of CD8+ T cells in alopecia areata. Sequencing used immunoSEQ multiplex PCR; TCRdb keeps in-frame clones, though not all of them. The sample lists 90,000 to 100,000 clones; about 64% were seen once. Sample: CD8+ T cells sorted from blood, taken at week 4, from a patient treated with tofacitinib. These receptors originate from a human donor with alopecia areata. Each CDR3 is given with its conserved first and last residue. Each record gives: V gene, J gene, clone size, D gene, CDR3 DNA, CDR3 protein. D genes are given only for firm matches. Clone size, where shown, is once, few, many, or a class for clones that have expanded.

v_gene: TRBV11-2
j_gene: TRBJ2-7
abundance: -
d_gene: -
CDR3nt: TGTGCCAGCAGCCGATCCGACAGGTTCCCCTACGAGCAGTACTTC
CDR3aa: CASSRSDRFPYEQYF

v_gene: TRBV27
j_gene: TRBJ1-5
abundance: once
d_gene: -
CDR3nt: TGTGCCAGCAGTTTGGGATCCGGGAGCAATCAGCCCCAGCATTTT
CDR3aa: CASSLGSGSNQPQHF

v_gene: TRBV27
j_gene: TRBJ2-7
abundance: -
d_gene: TRBD2
CDR3nt: TGTGCCAGCAGTTACTCGACTAGCGGGAGTTACGAGCAGTACTTC
CDR3aa: CASSYSTSGSYEQYF

v_gene: TRBV7-2
j_gene: TRBJ2-7
abundance: -
d_gene: TRBD1
CDR3nt: TGTGCCAGCAGTCTCCGGGACAGGCCCGCCTACGAGCAGTACTTC
CDR3aa: CASSLRDRPAYEQYF

v_gene: TRBV9
j_gene: TRBJ1-2
abundance: once
d_gene: TRBD1
CDR3nt: TGTGCCAGCAGCCTTGGACAGGGCTTGGGCTATGGCTACACCTTC
CDR3aa: CASSLGQGLGYGYTF

v_gene: TRBV6-5
j_gene: TRBJ2-1
abundance: -
d_gene: TRBD2
CDR3nt: TGTGCCAGCAGCTCGACTAGCGGGATTGGTAATGAGCAGTTCTTC
CDR3aa: CASSSTSGIGNEQFF

v_gene: TRBV27
j_gene: TRBJ2-7
abundance: few
d_gene: TRBD1
CDR3nt: TGTGCCAGCAGTTACACGGGACAGGGTCTCTACGAGCAGTACTTC
CDR3aa: CASSYTGQGLYEQYF

v_gene: TRBV27
j_gene: TRBJ2-3
abundance: -
d_gene: TRBD2
CDR3nt: TGTGCCAGCAGTGCACCGGGACTAGCGGGAGGCACAGATACGCAGTATTTT
CDR3aa: CASSAPGLAGGTDTQYF

v_gene: TRBV7-2
j_gene: TRBJ2-3
abundance: once
d_gene: -
CDR3nt: TGTGCCAGCAGTGACCCGATTGAGCAGTATTTT
CDR3aa: CASSDPIEQYF

v_gene: TRBV7-9
j_gene: TRBJ2-1
abundance: -
d_gene: -
CDR3nt: TGTGCCAGCAGCCGAGGGGACGATGTGAGGTACAATGAGCAGTTCTTC
CDR3aa: CASSRGDDVRYNEQFF

v_gene: TRBV25-1
j_gene: TRBJ2-7
abundance: few
d_gene: -
CDR3nt: TGTGCCAGCAGTTTGAGAGATGAGCAGTACTTC
CDR3aa: CASSLRDEQYF

v_gene: TRBV27
j_gene: TRBJ2-3
abundance: -
d_gene: TRBD2
CDR3nt: TGTGCCAGCAGCGAGATACTAGCGGGGGGGCACACAGATACGCAGTATTTT
CDR3aa: CASSEILAGGHTDTQYF

v_gene: TRBV30
j_gene: TRBJ2-3
abundance: -
d_gene: -
CDR3nt: TGTGCCTGGAGTGATAACACAGATACGCAGTATTTT
CDR3aa: CAWSDNTDTQYF

v_gene: TRBV30
j_gene: TRBJ2-7
abundance: -
d_gene: -
CDR3nt: TGTGCCTGGAGCGCCGCGTGGGGCTACGAGCAGTACTTC
CDR3aa: CAWSAAWGYEQYF

v_gene: TRBV27
j_gene: TRBJ2-3
abundance: -
d_gene: TRBD2
CDR3nt: TGTGCCAGCAGGGGACGGGGGGCAGATACGCAGTATTTT
CDR3aa: CASRGRGADTQYF

v_gene: TRBV28
j_gene: TRBJ1-3
abundance: few
d_gene: -
CDR3nt: TGTGCCAGCAGTTCCCCGGGACACCCTAACTCTGGAAACACCATATATTTT
CDR3aa: CASSSPGHPNSGNTIYF

v_gene: TRBV6-5
j_gene: TRBJ2-7
abundance: -
d_gene: -
CDR3nt: TGTGCCAGCAGTAGGAACAGGGTAGGCGACGAGCAGTACTTC
CDR3aa: CASSRNRVGDEQYF

v_gene: TRBV5-1
j_gene: TRBJ2-2
abundance: -
d_gene: TRBD2
CDR3nt: TGCGCCAGCAGCTTGGAAGCGGGAGGGCCTCCCGGGGAGCTGTTTTTT
CDR3aa: CASSLEAGGPPGELFF

v_gene: TRBV27
j_gene: TRBJ2-7
abundance: -
d_gene: -
CDR3nt: TGTGCCAGCAGTTTATCGACCGGCCACGAGCAGTACTTC
CDR3aa: CASSLSTGHEQYF

v_gene: TRBV29-1
j_gene: TRBJ1-2
abundance: -
d_gene: TRBD1
CDR3nt: TGCAGCGTTGTGGGACAGGGGGCCGGCTATGGCTACACCTTC
CDR3aa: CSVVGQGAGYGYTF

v_gene: TRBV27
j_gene: TRBJ2-7
abundance: -
d_gene: -
CDR3nt: TGTGCCAGTTCAACCGGGGGCTCCTACGAGCAGTACTTC
CDR3aa: CASSTGGSYEQYF

v_gene: TRBV19
j_gene: TRBJ2-2
abundance: -
d_gene: -
CDR3nt: TGTGCCACCCTAGCAAACACCGGGGAGCTGTTTTTT
CDR3aa: CATLANTGELFF

v_gene: TRBV7-9
j_gene: TRBJ1-1
abundance: -
d_gene: -
CDR3nt: TGTGCCAGCAGCTTAGATAACACTGAAGCTTTCTTT
CDR3aa: CASSLDNTEAFF

v_gene: TRBV5-6
j_gene: TRBJ2-3
abundance: -
d_gene: -
CDR3nt: TGTGCCAGCAGCTATACAGGGCCCACGGGCAGCACAGATACGCAGTATTTT
CDR3aa: CASSYTGPTGSTDTQYF

v_gene: TRBV14
j_gene: TRBJ2-1
abundance: -
d_gene: TRBD2
CDR3nt: TGTGCCAGCAGCGAGGGTAGCGGGGGATTCAATGAGCAGTTCTTC
CDR3aa: CASSEGSGGFNEQFF

v_gene: TRBV4-1
j_gene: TRBJ1-6
abundance: -
d_gene: -
CDR3nt: TGCGCCAGCAGCCAAGGGGGCGGGGGCGGTTCACCCCTCCACTTT
CDR3aa: CASSQGGGGGSPLHF

v_gene: TRBV9
j_gene: TRBJ2-1
abundance: -
d_gene: -
CDR3nt: TGTGCCAGCAGCGTAGCTACTGCTAGCTCCTACAATGAGCAGTTCTTC
CDR3aa: CASSVATASSYNEQFF

v_gene: TRBV30
j_gene: TRBJ1-4
abundance: -
d_gene: -
CDR3nt: TGTGCCTGGAGGGAAACAGGGAGTGGCGATGAAAAACTGTTTTTT
CDR3aa: CAWRETGSGDEKLFF

v_gene: TRBV7-3
j_gene: TRBJ1-1
abundance: -
d_gene: -
CDR3nt: TGTGCCAGCAGACCGGGAAAGGGAACGGACGGTGTCGGAAGCACTGAAGCTTTCTTT
CDR3aa: CASRPGKGTDGVGSTEAFF